These 17 T cell receptor beta chains originate from one sample sequenced in a study of shared clonotypes between healthy human individuals. Sequencing was performed with immunoSEQ multiplex PCR; in TCRdb, only in-frame clones are kept and a portion is missing. The sample yields fewer than 1.8 million clones, 98% seen once. Specimen: naive CD4+ T cells sorted from blood. The subset is: CD45RA+ positively selected. All receptors come from a man aged 30 to 39 in good health.

This chain links TRBV2 with TRBJ2-3; TRBD2 is a possible D gene (6 bases). Germline loops: CDR1 SNHLY, CDR2 FYNNEI. The CDR3 is 16 residues long. The V and J ends lost 4 bases and 1 base respectively, with 15 bases between them. As DNA, the CDR3 is TGTGCCAGCAGTGCCCCTAGCGCCACGGGCACAGATACGCAGTATTTT. It is translated as CASSAPSATGTDTQYF.

The V gene is TRBV6-5, the J gene TRBJ2-7; TRBD1 is a possible D gene (6 bases). CDR1 and CDR2 (germline): MNHEY, SVGAGI. V was pared by 2 bases and J by 5 bases, with 13 bases between. The CDR3 is 14 amino acids. CDR3 loop: CASSYTVQGNEQYF. CDR3 bases: TGTGCCAGCAGTTACACGGTGCAGGGGAACGAGCAGTACTTC.

V gene TRBV29-1 combines with J gene TRBJ2-7; D is perhaps TRBD1 (5 bases). The CDR3 has 12 residues. Germline-derived CDR1 and CDR2 are SQVTM and ANQGSEA. V was pared by 3 bases and J by 5 bases, with 11 bases between. The CDR3 sequence: CSVDTGGDEQYF. CDR3 nucleotide sequence: TGCAGCGTTGATACAGGTGGCGACGAGCAGTACTTC.

The chain combines TRBV7-6 with TRBJ1-3, with 7 nucleotides matching TRBD1. V trimming: 1 base; J trimming: 3 bases; junction bases outside the gene matches: 3. Germline loops: CDR1 SGHVS, CDR2 FNYEAQ. The CDR3 consists of 15 residues. CDR3 in amino acids: CASSLGTGVGNTIYF. CDR3 coding DNA: TGTGCCAGCAGCTTAGGAACAGGGGTTGGAAACACCATATATTTT.

Worth noting for this clone: Other DNA sequences in the same sample also yield this CDR3. This chain connects TRBV15 to TRBJ1-4; no firm D call. The CDR3 runs to 15 residues. V lost 1 base, J lost 2 bases, and 8 bases lay in between. From germline, CDR1 is LNHNV and CDR2 YYDKDF (reference sequence). The CDR3 spells CATSRVSGTNEKLFF. In DNA form, the CDR3 reads TGTGCCACCAGCAGAGTGAGCGGGACTAATGAAAAACTGTTTTTT.

The chain couples TRBV5-1 to TRBJ2-7; 9 bases align to TRBD2. Germline CDR1 and CDR2: SGHRS and YFSETQ. V lost 6 bases, J lost 5 bases, and 9 bases stayed unmatched. This CDR3 contains 14 residues. Written as DNA, the CDR3 is TGCGCCAGCACAGCTAGCGGGACCACTAACGAGCAGTACTTC. This sequence encodes CASTASGTTNEQYF.

The chain carries TRBV5-6 and TRBJ2-1; no reliable D call. This CDR3 is 12 amino acids long. V was trimmed by 4 bases and J by 7 bases, leaving 9 bases between them. From germline, CDR1 is SGHDT and CDR2 YYEEEE. In DNA form, the CDR3 reads TGTGCCAGCAGCATCTCCTTTAATGAGCAGTTCTTC. Its protein is CASSISFNEQFF.

The chain uses TRBV5-8 and TRBJ2-7; D ambiguous. CDR3 length equals 14 residues. V was pared by 5 bases and J by 2 bases, with 14 bases between. The germline CDR1 and CDR2 sequences are SGHTS and YDEGEE. CDR3 in DNA: TGTGCCAGCAGGGAACGAGGTGGGACCTACGAGCAGTACTTC. It is translated as CASRERGGTYEQYF.

The genes are TRBV25-1 and TRBJ1-3; no firm D call. This CDR3 has 14 residues. Trimming cost V 4 bases and J 0 bases, with 7 bases left between them. Germline assignment: CDR1 MGHDK and CDR2 SYGVNS. In DNA form, the CDR3 reads TGTGCCAGCAGTGGCGTGTACTCTGGAAACACCATATATTTT. It encodes CASSGVYSGNTIYF.

V usage is TRBV28 and J usage is TRBJ2-3; TRBD2 aligns across 10 bases. V gave up 4 bases and J gave up 8 bases; unmatched junction bases: 3. The CDR3 is 13 residues long. The germline V gene has CDR1 MDHEN and CDR2 SYDVKM. The CDR3 is CASSSSGRGTQYF. The DNA of the CDR3 is TGTGCCAGCAGTTCTAGCGGGAGAGGTACGCAGTATTTT.

As for this clone: Additional DNA sequences in this sample encode the identical CDR3. The chain recombines TRBV5-1 with TRBJ2-1; 12 bases map to TRBD2. V gave up 2 bases and J gave up 1 base; unmatched junction bases: 1. From germline, CDR1 is SGHRS and CDR2 YFSETQ. The CDR3 sequence is 16 residues long. The CDR3 protein is CASSFGLAGSYNEQFF. CDR3 sequence (DNA): TGCGCCAGCAGCTTCGGACTAGCGGGATCCTACAATGAGCAGTTCTTC.

The V call is TRBV19, the J call TRBJ2-5, with D possibly being TRBD2 (7 bases). Germline CDR1 LNHDA, CDR2 SQIVND (reference sequence). This CDR3 has 17 residues. The V end lost 7 bases, the J end lost 1 base, and 22 bases lay between the germline ends. CDR3 nucleotides: TGTGCCAGTAAGCCTCACCGGGGGGCAGGTGCCCAAGAGACCCAGTACTTC. Amino acids: CASKPHRGAGAQETQYF. Full variable domain (rest looked up from reference TRBV19 and TRBJ2-5): DGGITQSPKYLFRKEGQNVTLSCEQNLNHDAMYWYRQDPGQGLRLIYYSQIVNDFQKGDIAEGYSVSREKKESFPLTVTSAQKNPTAFYLCASKPHRGAGAQETQYFGPGTRLLVL.

The rearrangement links TRBV6-5 to TRBJ2-3; no definite D call. V was pared by 7 bases and J by 2 bases, with 10 bases between. Germline assignment: CDR1 MNHEY and CDR2 SVGAGI. This CDR3 region has 13 residues. The CDR3 DNA reads as TGTGCCAGCAAGGCCAGGTACACAGATACGCAGTATTTT. This translates into CASKARYTDTQYF.

The chain uses TRBV7-2 and TRBJ2-7; unclear D gene. Germline CDR1 and CDR2: SGHTA and FQGNSA. The CDR3 sequence is 15 residues long. Trimming removed 2 bases at V and 0 bases at J, with 11 bases between. CDR3 bases: TGTGCCAGCAGCTTACGCCGGGCAGCCTCCTACGAGCAGTACTTC. Its translation: CASSLRRAASYEQYF. The full variable domain, its missing parts supplied by reference TRBV7-2 and TRBJ2-7, is GAGVSQSPSNKVTEKGKDVELRCDPISGHTALYWYRQSLGQGLEFLIYFQGNSAPDKSGLPSDRFSAERTGGSVSTLTIQRTQQEDSAVYLCASSLRRAASYEQYFGPGTRLTVT.

The chain links TRBV5-6 to TRBJ1-5, with D maybe TRBD1 (6 bases). The CDR3 spans 16 residues. The V end lost 4 bases, the J end lost 2 bases, and 16 bases lay between the germline ends. Germline loops: CDR1 SGHDT, CDR2 YYEEEE. For the CDR3, the DNA is TGTGCCAGCAGCCAAGGACAGCCTCTTGGCAATCAGCCCCAGCATTTT. It translates to CASSQGQPLGNQPQHF.

About this clone itself: The junction differs from germline at one of its ends, possibly a read error. The chain uses TRBV2 and TRBJ1-4, with 11 bases aligning to TRBD1. The CDR3 has 15 amino acids. Germline CDR1 is SNHLY and CDR2 is FYNNEI. The CDR3 sequence: CASRVPGQGGEKQFF. The CDR3 region has the DNA TGTGCCAGCAGAGTACCGGGACAGGGGGGTGAAAAACAGTTTTTT.

V gene TRBV6-5 combines with J gene TRBJ2-7; tentative D call: TRBD2 (6 bases). The V end was cut by 6 bases, the J end by 3 bases, with 15 bases between. Germline V CDR1 and CDR2: MNHEY, SVGAGI. The CDR3 runs 14 residues. The CDR3 coding sequence is TGTGCCAGCAGCAGTGGAGGGCCTAACTACGAGCAGTACTTC. Its protein product is CASSSGGPNYEQYF.